The TCR beta chain described here comes from a study of PD-1 blockade in classical Hodgkin lymphoma. This table comes from immunoSEQ multiplex PCR, and its TCRdb copy is limited to in-frame clones, with some not included. The data hold approximately 24,000 clones, with 70% to 85% observed a single time. As to this clone: Its antigen remains unknown.

Time point described: cycle 4 day 1 (C4D1), after five to seven weeks of nivolumab. Brentuximab vedotin exposure varied among the patients, all of whom had relapsed after autologous stem cell transplantation. V lost 0 bases, J lost 6 bases, and 11 bases lay in between. Germline loops: CDR1 MRHNA, CDR2 SNTAGT. The length of the CDR3 is 14 residues. Findings of the study overall: Sources of repertoire differences remain undefined, possibly disease activity or prior therapy.

This specimen consisted of peripheral blood mononuclear cells (PBMCs), obtained before the fourth cycle of nivolumab. The clonotype was recovered from a human donor with classical Hodgkin lymphoma. The chain is built from TRBV6-4 and TRBJ1-2; a possible D gene is TRBD1 (5 bases). CDR3 region: CASSDSWGKNGYTF. In nucleotides, the CDR3 is TGTGCCAGCAGTGACTCCTGGGGGAAGAATGGCTACACCTTC.